The sequence of this TCR beta chain was determined in a study of cytomegalovirus exposure and HLA in healthy donors. Amplification used 60 Vbeta primers and 13 Jbeta primers. Method: immunoSEQ multiplex PCR; TCRdb's copy keeps in-frame clones and lacks some. Counted here are 150,000 or so clones, over 60% occurring once; the ten biggest clones make up 6.3%. CDR1 SQVTM and CDR2 ANQGSEA come from the germline V gene. The CDR3 has 14 residues. The germline V and J ends were trimmed by 5 bases and 1 base, with 12 bases remaining between them. Although they were nominally healthy when sampled, donors likely had unrecorded immune exposures. On this clone itself: Its antigen is as yet unknown.

Study-level points and caveats: The authors later found most CMV-associated TCR beta chains appeared HLA-restricted.

Specimen: PBMCs. This TCR was recovered from a man aged 35 to 55 in good health and CMV-seropositive. The chain is built from TRBV29-1 and TRBJ1-5; no reliable D call. CDR3 in amino acids: CSVSGSASNQPQHF. The CDR3 coding sequence is TGCAGCGTTTCAGGCTCGGCGAGCAATCAGCCCCAGCATTTT.